These T cell receptor beta chains were read from a single sample in a study of T cells and Merkel cell carcinoma outcomes. Sequencing was performed with immunoSEQ multiplex PCR; in TCRdb, only in-frame clones are kept and a portion is missing. This sample has some 19,000 clones; roughly 82% occur once, and the top ten carry 3% to 3.5%. Sequenced: tumor tissue from Merkel cell carcinoma. The source is a human donor with Merkel cell carcinoma. Both conserved end residues are part of each CDR3. The D gene is left open where the match is weak. Where a row states a size, it is once, few, many or the class of an expanded clone; other rows omit it.

V gene	D gene	clone size	J gene	CDR3 DNA	CDR3 protein
TRBV5-1	-	once	TRBJ1-1	TGCGCCAGCAGCTTGGATAGGGTAAGCACTGAAGCTTTCTTT	CASSLDRVSTEAFF
TRBV18	-	few	TRBJ2-3	TGTGCCAGCTCGCACCCCGGGACGCAGTATTTT	CASSHPGTQYF
TRBV9	-	-	TRBJ2-6	TGTGCCAGCAGCTCGACAGGAGCCTCTGGGGCCAACGTCCTGACTTTC	CASSSTGASGANVLTF
TRBV7-9	TRBD1	-	TRBJ2-1	TGTGCCAGCAGCTTATCAGGGGGCTTAATGAATGAGCAGTTCTTC	CASSLSGGLMNEQFF
TRBV1	-	-	TRBJ1-2	TGCACCAGCAGAATAGTGCGAAAGACCTATGGCTACACCTTC	CTSRIVRKTYGYTF
TRBV9	TRBD2	-	TRBJ2-3	TGTGCCAGCTCAACTAGCGGGGGTTTAGATACGCAGTATTTT	CASSTSGGLDTQYF
TRBV5-1	-	-	TRBJ2-5	TGCGCCAGCAGCTTCGTGGGCCCAGAGACCCAGTACTTC	CASSFVGPETQYF
TRBV10-1	-	once	TRBJ2-5	TGCGCCGAAGGCAGGCAAGAGACCCAGTACTTC	CAEGRQETQYF
TRBV19	TRBD2	few	TRBJ2-1	TGTGCCAGTAGTGCGGGAGTTCGGTACAATGAGCAGTTCTTC	CASSAGVRYNEQFF
TRBV4-2	TRBD1	few	TRBJ2-7	TGTGCCAGCATGAGACAGGGGGGATACAGTGCCTACGAGCAGTACTTC	CASMRQGGYSAYEQYF
TRBV5-1	TRBD2	-	TRBJ2-3	TGCGCCAGCAGCTTGCCCCATGGCGGGGGGAGGGTCCTGAATACGCAGTATTTT	CASSLPHGGGRVLNTQYF
TRBV7-9	TRBD2	-	TRBJ2-3	TGTGCCAGCAGCCCCCATTTTGCCAAGCGGGAAATCACAGATACGCAGTATTTT	CASSPHFAKREITDTQYF
TRBV6-6	-	-	TRBJ1-3	TGTGCCAGCAGTTGGGGGCCGGGAAACACCATATATTTT	CASSWGPGNTIYF
TRBV6-6	-	-	TRBJ2-7	TGTGCCAGCAGTTACTCGGCGGGGCTCGAGCAGTACTTC	CASSYSAGLEQYF
TRBV6-5	-	once	TRBJ1-5	TGTGCCAGCAGTTACGGGCCAGCAGGTCAGCCCCAGCATTTT	CASSYGPAGQPQHF
TRBV11-2	-	-	TRBJ1-1	TGTGCCAGCAGCCGAACCCCGACACGATCGGACACTGAAGCTTTCTTT	CASSRTPTRSDTEAFF
TRBV7-2	-	-	TRBJ2-6	TGTGCCAGCAGCCCCCAGGGCCCCTCTGGGGCCAACGTCCTGACTTTC	CASSPQGPSGANVLTF
TRBV18	-	-	TRBJ1-5	TGTGCCAGCTCACCACAAAGGGATCAGCCCCAGCATTTT	CASSPQRDQPQHF
TRBV5-6	-	-	TRBJ1-2	TGTGCCAGCAGCTTCAAGGTTGTCGGCTATGGCTACACCTTC	CASSFKVVGYGYTF
TRBV7-9	TRBD1	few	TRBJ1-2	TGTGCCAGCAGCGATACGGGACAGAGACACTATGGCTACACCTTC	CASSDTGQRHYGYTF
TRBV5-6	-	once	TRBJ1-2	TGTGCCAGCAGCTTCGGGACGGATAACTATGGCTACACCTTC	CASSFGTDNYGYTF
TRBV5-4	-	-	TRBJ1-2	TGTGCCACTACGGACGGCCACGATTATGGCTACACCTTC	CATTDGHDYGYTF
TRBV5-1	-	-	TRBJ1-5	TGCGCCAGCAGCTTGGGGCAGGGGTTCAATCAGCCCCAGCATTTT	CASSLGQGFNQPQHF
TRBV18	-	-	TRBJ2-7	TGTGCCAGCTCACCGCAAGGGGTTTCCTACGAGCAGTACTTC	CASSPQGVSYEQYF
TRBV6-5	-	once	TRBJ2-7	TGTGCCAGCAGTTACTCGCGAACCTACGAGCAGTACTTC	CASSYSRTYEQYF
TRBV5-1	-	-	TRBJ2-7	TGCGCCAGCAGCTTGCTATTTTCTTACGAGCAGTACTTC	CASSLLFSYEQYF
TRBV6-6	-	-	TRBJ1-5	TGTGCCAGCAGTTACCGGGGAGGGAGGCGCAATCAGCCCCAGCATTTT	CASSYRGGRRNQPQHF
TRBV6-1	-	-	TRBJ1-1	TGTGCCAGTGGGCGGCAGCCAGGGGTTCCTTTCTTT	CASGRQPGVPFF
TRBV5-4	-	-	TRBJ2-7	TGTGCCAGCAGCTGGGGCACCTACGAGCAGTACTTC	CASSWGTYEQYF
TRBV1	-	once	TRBJ1-6	TGCACCCTCGGACCTAGGTCGGGGCATTCACCCCTCCACTTT	CTLGPRSGHSPLHF
TRBV10-3	-	few	TRBJ1-2	TGTGCCATCAGTGTGGAGGGAACTTATGGCTACACCTTC	CAISVEGTYGYTF
TRBV7-9	-	-	TRBJ2-2	TGTGCCAGCAGCTTTACGGGAACCGGGGAGCTGTTTTTT	CASSFTGTGELFF
TRBV6-1	TRBD1	few	TRBJ1-5	TGTGCCAGCAGTATTCGACAGGGGCCTAATCAGCCCCAGCATTTT	CASSIRQGPNQPQHF
TRBV25-1	-	-	TRBJ2-2	TGTGCCAGCAGTGAGGGGGGGCGGACCGGGGAGCTGTTTTTT	CASSEGGRTGELFF
TRBV7-9	TRBD1	once	TRBJ2-4	TGTGCCAGCAGCGATACAGGGGGAGGAGGAGCCAAAAACATTCAGTACTTC	CASSDTGGGGAKNIQYF
TRBV27	-	once	TRBJ2-7	TGTGCCAGCAGCCTTCGCCGGGGGCCCTACGAGCAGTACTTC	CASSLRRGPYEQYF
TRBV29-1	-	-	TRBJ2-5	TGCAGCCCGCGGAGGAGAGAGACCCAGTACTTC	CSPRRRETQYF
TRBV5-5	TRBD1	once	TRBJ1-5	TGTGCCAGCAGCCCCACAGGGGGCCTTTATCAGCCCCAGCATTTT	CASSPTGGLYQPQHF
TRBV19	TRBD1	few	TRBJ2-3	TGTGCCAGTACCCCACCCGGGACAGGGGGAGTTAATACGCAGTATTTT	CASTPPGTGGVNTQYF
TRBV5-4	-	-	TRBJ2-3	TGTGCCAGCAACCCGGACAGTAGCACAGATACGCAGTATTTT	CASNPDSSTDTQYF
TRBV5-1	-	-	TRBJ2-5	TGCGCCAGCAGCTTGCGGGGACAAGAGACCCAGTACTTC	CASSLRGQETQYF
TRBV7-3	TRBD1	-	TRBJ1-1	TGTGCCAGCAGCCCCCAGGGGGCGGGCACTGAAGCTTTCTTT	CASSPQGAGTEAFF
TRBV28	-	-	TRBJ2-5	TGTGCCAGCAGCCCAAGGGAACGGGAGACCCAGTACTTC	CASSPRERETQYF
TRBV7-9	-	few	TRBJ1-2	TGTGCCAGCAGCTCGAACCCGTATGGCTACACCTTC	CASSSNPYGYTF
TRBV6-5	-	-	TRBJ1-1	TGTGCCAGCAGTTACCAGGAGATGAACACTGAAGCTTTCTTT	CASSYQEMNTEAFF
TRBV25-1	-	-	TRBJ1-1	TGTGCCAGCAGTCCAACAGGGACTGAAGCTTTCTTT	CASSPTGTEAFF
TRBV7-9	TRBD1	-	TRBJ1-3	TGTGCCAGCATCCCACATACAGGGGCTGGAAACACCATATATTTT	CASIPHTGAGNTIYF
TRBV9	-	once	TRBJ2-3	TGTGCCAGCTCGGGGACGAGCTACACAGATACGCAGTATTTT	CASSGTSYTDTQYF
TRBV7-9	-	once	TRBJ2-5	TGTGCCAGCAGCTTAGTAAGGGTTTGGGAGACCCAGTACTTC	CASSLVRVWETQYF
TRBV29-1	-	-	TRBJ2-1	TGCAGCGTTGAAGTATCGTTGAGCCTGTTCTTC	CSVEVSLSLFF
TRBV13	-	-	TRBJ2-1	TGTGCCAGCAGCTATCACAATGAGCAGTTCTTC	CASSYHNEQFF
TRBV6-5	-	-	TRBJ1-1	TGTGCCAGCACCCTACAGGGAAGGGATACTGAAGCTTTCTTT	CASTLQGRDTEAFF
TRBV2	-	-	TRBJ1-5	TGTGCCAGCGGGACTTACGCGAATAGCAATCAGCCCCAGCATTTT	CASGTYANSNQPQHF
TRBV25-1	-	-	TRBJ1-2	TGTGCCAGCAAGGAGGGGGGGGAATATGGCTACACCTTC	CASKEGGEYGYTF
TRBV5-1	-	-	TRBJ1-4	TGCGCCAGCAGACGGGGGTATGGTGAAAAACTGTTTTTT	CASRRGYGEKLFF